Listed here are 12 T cell receptor beta chains from one sample, sequenced in a study of Ad26.COV2.S vaccination and SARS-CoV-2 variants. Repertoires were generated with immunoSEQ multiplex PCR, while TCRdb's copy carries only in-frame clones and drops some. The sample has about 350,000 clones; 90% to 95% are singletons. The sequences come from peripheral blood, collected after recovery from COVID-19. Receptors were obtained from a human donor who had recovered from COVID-19.

The chain employs TRBV5-1 and TRBJ2-1; 7 positions agree with TRBD1. V was pared by 7 bases and J by 7 bases, with 14 bases of the junction left unmatched. CDR1 and CDR2 from the germline V gene are SGHRS and YFSETQ. This CDR3 comprises 15 residues. The CDR3 DNA reads as TGCGCCAGCTCGTTTGAAGGGGGCGCTAGGAATGAGCAGTTCTTC. Translation gives CASSFEGGARNEQFF.

The gene calls are TRBV29-1 and TRBJ2-7; D not resolved. V was clipped by 4 bases and J by 9 bases, with 19 bases between them. Germline CDR1 and CDR2: SQVTM and ANQGSEA. CDR3 length: 13 amino acids. CDR3 loop: CSVVYLEKPWQYF. The CDR3 coding sequence is TGCAGCGTTGTCTACTTGGAAAAACCGTGGCAGTACTTC.

The chain carries TRBV5-8 and TRBJ1-3, with D perhaps matching TRBD1 (5 bases). The CDR3 runs 15 residues. Germline V gives CDR1 SGHTS, CDR2 YDEGEE. Trimming removed 0 bases at V and 0 bases at J, with 7 bases between. The CDR3 spells CASSLGDLSGNTIYF. In DNA, the CDR3 is TGTGCCAGCAGCTTGGGGGACCTCTCTGGAAACACCATATATTTT.

The rearrangement joins TRBV9 to TRBJ2-1, with 10 bases matching TRBD2. V was pared by 4 bases and J by 4 bases, with 5 bases of the junction left unmatched. The CDR3 spans 15 residues. CDR1 and CDR2 from the germline V gene are SGDLS and YYNGEE. This CDR3 is CASSSSGGVYNEQFF. CDR3 coding DNA: TGTGCCAGCAGCTCCAGCGGGGGGGTATACAATGAGCAGTTCTTC.

The J gene is TRBJ2-7, the V gene TRBV11-3, with D hard to call. Trimming pared 3 bases from V and 2 bases from J, leaving 11 bases between. The CDR3 totals 14 residues. CDR1 is SGHNT and CDR2 is YENEEA in the germline V gene. The CDR3 region has the DNA TGTGCCAGCAGCTTTACTGGACGGACCTACGAGCAGTACTTC. Protein: CASSFTGRTYEQYF.

The V gene is TRBV29-1, the J gene TRBJ1-1; TRBD1 matches 11 bases. Germline trimming cut 6 bases from V and 7 bases from J; bases unmatched to any gene: 4. The CDR3 is 12 amino acids. From germline, CDR1 is SQVTM and CDR2 ANQGSEA. The CDR3: CSVGQGVGEAFF. The CDR3 DNA reads TGCAGCGTGGGACAGGGGGTAGGTGAAGCTTTCTTT.

This clone showed up just once. The chain combines TRBV7-2 with TRBJ2-1; 9 nucleotides align to TRBD1. J lost 5 bases, V lost 1 base, and 0 bases had no gene match. The CDR3 is 14 amino acids. Germline CDR1 reads SGHTA; CDR2 reads FQGNSA. The CDR3 spells CASSLGDRDNEQFF. CDR3 nucleotides: TGTGCCAGCAGCTTAGGGGACAGGGACAATGAGCAGTTCTTC. Combining the CDR3 with reference TRBV7-2 and TRBJ2-1 gives the whole variable domain GAGVSQSPSNKVTEKGKDVELRCDPISGHTALYWYRQSLGQGLEFLIYFQGNSAPDKSGLPSDRFSAERTGGSVSTLTIQRTQQEDSAVYLCASSLGDRDNEQFFGPGTRLTVL.

V gene TRBV18 combines with J gene TRBJ1-5, with 9 bases fitting TRBD1. Germline V gene sequence: CDR1 KGHSH, CDR2 LQKENI. The CDR3 has 16 residues. Losses at the gene ends were 4 bases for V and 2 bases for J; bases not matched to a gene: 6. CDR3 amino acids: CASSHTTGGRNQPQHF. DNA for the CDR3: TGTGCCAGCTCACATACGACAGGGGGACGCAATCAGCCCCAGCATTTT.

The J gene is TRBJ2-7, the V gene TRBV7-2; possible D gene TRBD2, 6 bases. The V end was cut by 7 bases, the J end by 4 bases, with 17 bases between. This CDR3 is built from 14 residues. CDR1 is SGHTA and CDR2 is FQGNSA in the germline V gene. The CDR3 loop is CASTGEAGRYEQYF. CDR3 nucleotides: TGTGCCAGCACGGGAGAGGCGGGGAGGTACGAGCAGTACTTC.

V and J are TRBV19 and TRBJ1-5, with D unresolved. V lost 0 bases and J lost 9, with 12 bases in between. The CDR3 is 14 residues long. Germline lookup yields CDR1 LNHDA and CDR2 SQIVND (reference sequence). In DNA form, the CDR3 reads TGTGCCAGTAGTATAGATCGCGGCCGCCGGCCCCAGCATTTT. Its translation is CASSIDRGRRPQHF. The entire variable domain, with the rest obtained from reference TRBV19 and TRBJ1-5, is as follows: DGGITQSPKYLFRKEGQNVTLSCEQNLNHDAMYWYRQDPGQGLRLIYYSQIVNDFQKGDIAEGYSVSREKKESFPLTVTSAQKNPTAFYLCASSIDRGRRPQHFGDGTRLSIL.

The chain uses TRBV7-8 and TRBJ2-7; TRBD1 matches at 8 bases. Unmatched junction bases numbered 8, after V lost 5 bases and J lost 2 bases. The CDR3 is 15 residues long. Looked up from germline, CDR1 is SGHVS and CDR2 is FQNEAQ. CDR3 sequence reads: CASSPRGQVAYEQYF. In DNA form, the CDR3 reads TGTGCCAGCAGCCCCAGGGGACAGGTGGCCTACGAGCAGTACTTC.

The chain uses TRBV5-4 and TRBJ1-4; TRBD1 might be the D (5 bases). Germline CDR1 SGHNT, CDR2 YYREEE (reference sequence). The CDR3 totals 15 residues. Trimming shortened V by 5 bases and J by 7 bases, and 18 bases separated the two germline ends. The CDR3 sequence: CASSSTGGAIEKLFF. As DNA, the CDR3 is TGTGCCAGCAGTTCCACGGGAGGGGCAATTGAAAAACTGTTTTTT.